This T cell receptor (beta chain) comes out of a study of T cell responses to AZD1222 COVID-19 vaccine (dated by TCRdb to the early 2020s). Looking at the study overall: TCR sequencing was performed for about 240 trial participants, of whom about 200 were given two doses of AZD1222 and around 25 were given two doses of MenACWY control vaccine. Trial participants were enrolled by age into subgroups of 18-55, 56-69 and 70-plus years, and about 150, 27 and 61 TCR-sequenced participants, respectively, were included in these subgroups. Paper-wide results and their limitations: Participants were mostly white British, with more females than males. The authors suggested clonal diversity may have been underestimated. Because no samples from the day 14 peak response were available, repertoires could be characterized only after the peak T cell response. The 56-69-year group was small, and its depth increase did not reach significance, likely because of low power. Spike-specific TCR breadth and depth rose significantly after two AZD1222 doses compared with day 0 and with MenACWY recipients. The whole spike protein was spanned by vaccine-associated CD4 TCRs, and dominant responses were seen in regions 160-218 and 743-854. Conclusions about previously exposed vaccinees are limited because only 6 or 7 AZD1222 recipients were SARS-CoV-2 seropositive at baseline. Reportedly, almost half of the unique spike-specific TCRs recognized epitopes lying outside the regions that are mutated in the B.1.351 and B.1.1.7 variants.

The CDR3 regions of human TCRbeta chains were analyzed by immunosequencing. In the original analysis: Repertoire TCRs were matched against a reference library of SARS-CoV-2-specific TCRs generated with the MIRA antigen-specificity platform. Breadth meant the fraction of unique TCRs that were SARS-CoV-2-associated, whereas depth meant the fraction of total T cells that were SARS-CoV-2-associated. Using the MIRA data, every spike-specific TCR was mapped to the spike region that the TCR reacted to and assigned to either a CD4 or a CD8 class. Log10-transformed breadth and depth values were compared by one-way ANOVA with Sidak's multiple comparisons tests. TCRdb mirrors the immuneACCESS table, restricted to in-frame sequences. Some clones are absent from its copies; in checked studies, under half trace to an unresolved V gene, and the reason for the others is unknown. V and J calls and clone size are copied from that table; D and trimming were computed from the DNA. Recorded for this sample are 160,000 or so clones; about 85% of them occurred a single time. Of the sample, 6.9% falls within the top ten clones.

The germline V gene gives CDR1 as SQVTM and CDR2 as ANQGSEA. The CDR3 runs 17 residues from the cysteine to the phenylalanine. The DNA shown is the 51-base CDR3, in frame from base 1. Unmatched junction bases come to 15, with V trimmed by 4 bases and J by 5 bases. Worth noting for this clone: Its antigen specificity is not known. No much larger clonotype is one base removed from it; base qualities were not supplied.

This sample's time point label indicates: sample from adult after SARS-CoV-2 infection, after symptom onset. Two convalescent COVID-19 patients, sampled after symptom onset from adults with prior SARS-CoV-2 infection, were also TCR-sequenced for comparison. The source is an adult who had recovered from COVID-19. The sample was peripheral blood, taken after recovery from COVID-19. The chain was built from TRBV29-1 and TRBJ2-1; 9 central bases correspond to TRBD2. The base sequence is TGCAGCGTTGGAGGCCCTGACCTAGCGGGGCGCGACAATGAGCAGTTCTTC. Its translation reads: CSVGGPDLAGRDNEQFF.